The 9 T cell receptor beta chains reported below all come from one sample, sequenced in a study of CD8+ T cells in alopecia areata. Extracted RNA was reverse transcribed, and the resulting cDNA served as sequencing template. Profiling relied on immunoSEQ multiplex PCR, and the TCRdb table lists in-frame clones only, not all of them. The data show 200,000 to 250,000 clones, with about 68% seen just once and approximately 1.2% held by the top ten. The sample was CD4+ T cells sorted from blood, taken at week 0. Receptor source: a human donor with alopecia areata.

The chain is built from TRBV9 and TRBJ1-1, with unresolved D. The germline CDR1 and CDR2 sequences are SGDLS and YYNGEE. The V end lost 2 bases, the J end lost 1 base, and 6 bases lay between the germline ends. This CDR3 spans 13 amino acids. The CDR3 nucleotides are TGTGCCAGCAGCGTTCTCCCGAACACTGAAGCTTTCTTT. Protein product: CASSVLPNTEAFF.

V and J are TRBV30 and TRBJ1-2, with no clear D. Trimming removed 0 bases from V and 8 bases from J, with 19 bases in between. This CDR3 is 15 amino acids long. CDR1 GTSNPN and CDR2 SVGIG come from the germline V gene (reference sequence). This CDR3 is CAWSVRVTKFGGYTF. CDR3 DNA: TGTGCCTGGAGTGTACGAGTTACAAAGTTTGGGGGCTACACCTTC.

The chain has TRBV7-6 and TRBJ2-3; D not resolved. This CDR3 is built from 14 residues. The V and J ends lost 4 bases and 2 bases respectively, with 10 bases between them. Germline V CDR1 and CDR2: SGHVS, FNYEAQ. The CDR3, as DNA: TGTGCCAGCAGCTACAGAGATCCCACAGATACGCAGTATTTT. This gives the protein CASSYRDPTDTQYF.

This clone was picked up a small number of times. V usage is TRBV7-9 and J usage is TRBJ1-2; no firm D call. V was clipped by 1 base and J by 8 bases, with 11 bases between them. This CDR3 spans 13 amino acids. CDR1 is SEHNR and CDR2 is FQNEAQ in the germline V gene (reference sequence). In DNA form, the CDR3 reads TGTGCCAGCAGCTTAGTTTTGTTTCGCGGCTACACCTTC. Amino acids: CASSLVLFRGYTF.

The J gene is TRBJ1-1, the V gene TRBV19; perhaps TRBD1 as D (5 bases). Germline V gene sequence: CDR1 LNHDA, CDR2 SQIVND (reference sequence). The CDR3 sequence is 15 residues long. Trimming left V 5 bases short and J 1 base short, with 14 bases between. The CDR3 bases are TGTGCCAGTAGTGCCGGGACGATAAAGAACACTGAAGCTTTCTTT. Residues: CASSAGTIKNTEAFF.

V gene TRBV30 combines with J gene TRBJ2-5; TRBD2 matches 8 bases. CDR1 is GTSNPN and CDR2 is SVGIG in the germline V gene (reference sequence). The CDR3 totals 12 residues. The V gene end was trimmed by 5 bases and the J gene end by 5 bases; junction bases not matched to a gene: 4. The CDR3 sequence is CAWGTSRETQYF. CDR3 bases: TGTGCCTGGGGGACTAGTAGGGAGACCCAGTACTTC.

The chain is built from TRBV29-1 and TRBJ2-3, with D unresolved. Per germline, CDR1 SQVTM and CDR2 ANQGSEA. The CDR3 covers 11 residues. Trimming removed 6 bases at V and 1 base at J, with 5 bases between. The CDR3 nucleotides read TGCAGCGTGACGGGCACAGATACGCAGTATTTT. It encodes CSVTGTDTQYF.

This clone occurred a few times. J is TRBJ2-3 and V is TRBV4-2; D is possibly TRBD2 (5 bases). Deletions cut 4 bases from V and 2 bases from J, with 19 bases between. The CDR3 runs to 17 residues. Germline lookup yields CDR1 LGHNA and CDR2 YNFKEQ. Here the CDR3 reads CASSPMRSGAPTDTQYF. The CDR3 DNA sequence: TGTGCCAGCAGCCCCATGAGGAGCGGAGCCCCCACAGATACGCAGTATTTT.

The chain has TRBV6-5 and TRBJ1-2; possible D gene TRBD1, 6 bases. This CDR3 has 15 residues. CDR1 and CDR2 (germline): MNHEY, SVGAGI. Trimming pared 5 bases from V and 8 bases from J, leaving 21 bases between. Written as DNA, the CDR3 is TGTGCCAGCAGTGCCGCCGGCAGGGGATTAGTCGGCTACACCTTC. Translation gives CASSAAGRGLVGYTF.